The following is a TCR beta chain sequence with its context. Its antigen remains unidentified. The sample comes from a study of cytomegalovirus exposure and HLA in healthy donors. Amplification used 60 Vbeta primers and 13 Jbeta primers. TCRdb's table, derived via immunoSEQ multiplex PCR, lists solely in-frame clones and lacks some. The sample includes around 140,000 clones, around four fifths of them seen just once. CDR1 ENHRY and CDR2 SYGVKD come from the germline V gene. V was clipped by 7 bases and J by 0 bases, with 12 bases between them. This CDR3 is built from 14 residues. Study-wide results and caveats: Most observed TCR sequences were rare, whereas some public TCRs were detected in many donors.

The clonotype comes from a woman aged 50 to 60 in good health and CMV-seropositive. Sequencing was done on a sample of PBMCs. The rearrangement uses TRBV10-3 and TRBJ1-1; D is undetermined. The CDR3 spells CAITPSTVNTEAFF. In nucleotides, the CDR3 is TGTGCCATCACCCCCTCTACAGTGAACACTGAAGCTTTCTTT.